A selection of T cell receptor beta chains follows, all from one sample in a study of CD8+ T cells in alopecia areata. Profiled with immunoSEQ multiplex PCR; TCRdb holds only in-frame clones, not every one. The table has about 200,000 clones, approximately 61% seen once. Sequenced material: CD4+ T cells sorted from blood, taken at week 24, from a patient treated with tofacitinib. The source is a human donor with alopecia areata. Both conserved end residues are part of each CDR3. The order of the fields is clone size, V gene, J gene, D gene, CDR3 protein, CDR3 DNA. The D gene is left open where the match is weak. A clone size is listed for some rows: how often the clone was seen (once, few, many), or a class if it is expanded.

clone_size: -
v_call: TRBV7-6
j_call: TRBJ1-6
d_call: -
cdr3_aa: CASSLAPRGGINSPLHF
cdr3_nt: TGTGCCAGCAGCTTAGCCCCACGAGGCGGGATAAATTCACCCCTCCACTTT

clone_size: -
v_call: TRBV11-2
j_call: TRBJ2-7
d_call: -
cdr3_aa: CASSLATRLREQYF
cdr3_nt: TGTGCCAGCAGCTTAGCAACACGCCTACGCGAGCAGTACTTC

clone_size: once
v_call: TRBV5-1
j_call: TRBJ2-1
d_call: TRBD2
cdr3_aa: CASSPGLAPTYQNEQFF
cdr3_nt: TGCGCCAGCAGCCCGGGACTAGCGCCAACCTACCAGAATGAGCAGTTCTTC

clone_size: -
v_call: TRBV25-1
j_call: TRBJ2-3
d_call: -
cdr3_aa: CASSDLLRLEFGTQYF
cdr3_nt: TGTGCCAGCAGTGACCTACTGAGGCTGGAATTCGGTACGCAGTATTTT

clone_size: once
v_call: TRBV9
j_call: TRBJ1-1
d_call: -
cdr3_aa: CASTTGVNTEAFF
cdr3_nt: TGTGCCAGCACCACAGGAGTGAACACTGAAGCTTTCTTT

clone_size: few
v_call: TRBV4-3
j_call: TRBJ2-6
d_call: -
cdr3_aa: CASSQDSTWNSGANVLTF
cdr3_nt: TGCGCCAGCAGCCAAGATAGTACCTGGAACTCTGGGGCCAACGTCCTGACTTTC

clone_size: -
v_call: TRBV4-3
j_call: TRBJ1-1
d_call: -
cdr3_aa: CASSQDRMNTEAFF
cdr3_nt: TGCGCCAGCAGCCAGGACAGAATGAACACTGAAGCTTTCTTT

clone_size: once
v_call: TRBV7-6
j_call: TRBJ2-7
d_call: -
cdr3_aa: CASSLGRGGSYEQYF
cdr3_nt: TGTGCCAGCAGCTTAGGTAGGGGCGGCTCCTACGAGCAGTACTTC

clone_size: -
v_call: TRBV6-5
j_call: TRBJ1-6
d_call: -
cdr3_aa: CASSYLQGGSPLHF
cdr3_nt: TGTGCCAGCAGTTACCTCCAGGGAGGATCACCCCTCCACTTT

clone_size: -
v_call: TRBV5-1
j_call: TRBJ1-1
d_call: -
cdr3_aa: CASSGVRGNTEAFF
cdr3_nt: TGCGCCAGCAGCGGAGTCAGGGGGAACACTGAAGCTTTCTTT

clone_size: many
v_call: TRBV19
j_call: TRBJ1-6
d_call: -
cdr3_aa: CASSTKPRDNSPLHF
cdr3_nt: TGTGCCAGTAGTACGAAACCACGAGATAATTCACCCCTCCACTTT

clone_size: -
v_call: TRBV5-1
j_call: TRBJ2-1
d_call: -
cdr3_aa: CASTTGNYNEQFF
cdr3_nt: TGCGCCAGCACCACAGGCAACTACAATGAGCAGTTCTTC

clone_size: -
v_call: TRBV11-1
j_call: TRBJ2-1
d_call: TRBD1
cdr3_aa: CASSLSRQGISEQFF
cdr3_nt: TGTGCCAGCAGCTTATCTCGACAGGGTATAAGCGAGCAGTTCTTC

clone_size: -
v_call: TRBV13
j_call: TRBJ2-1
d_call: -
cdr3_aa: CASSLHQGKGQFF
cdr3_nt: TGTGCCAGCAGCTTACACCAGGGGAAGGGGCAGTTCTTC

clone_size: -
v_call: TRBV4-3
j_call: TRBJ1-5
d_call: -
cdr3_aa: CASSQRESNQPQHF
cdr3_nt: TGCGCCAGCAGCCAGCGGGAGAGCAATCAGCCCCAGCATTTT

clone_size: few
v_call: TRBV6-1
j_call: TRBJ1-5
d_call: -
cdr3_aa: CASSEQGRQPQHF
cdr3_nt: TGTGCCAGCAGTGAACAGGGCAGGCAGCCCCAGCATTTT